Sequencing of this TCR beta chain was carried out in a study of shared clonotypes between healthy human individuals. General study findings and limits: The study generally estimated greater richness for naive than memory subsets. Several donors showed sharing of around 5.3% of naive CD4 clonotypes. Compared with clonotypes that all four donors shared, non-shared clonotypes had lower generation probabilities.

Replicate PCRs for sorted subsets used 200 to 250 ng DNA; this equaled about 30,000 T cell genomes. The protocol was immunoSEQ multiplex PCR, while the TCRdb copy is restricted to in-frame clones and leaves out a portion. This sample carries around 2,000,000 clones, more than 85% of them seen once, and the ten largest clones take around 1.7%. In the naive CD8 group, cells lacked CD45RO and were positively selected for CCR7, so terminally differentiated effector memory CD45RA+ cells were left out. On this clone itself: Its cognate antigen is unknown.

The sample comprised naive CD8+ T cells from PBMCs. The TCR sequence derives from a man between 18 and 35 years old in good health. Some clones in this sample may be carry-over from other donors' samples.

The CDR3: CASRAQGWRDYEQYF. In nucleotides, the CDR3 is TGTGCCAGCAGAGCGCAGGGATGGCGGGACTACGAGCAGTACTTC. The gene calls are TRBV27 and TRBJ2-7; tentative D call: TRBD2 (6 bases). The CDR3 loop spans 15 amino acids. In germline, CDR1 is MNHEY, CDR2 SMNVEV (reference sequence). V lost 6 bases, J lost 3 bases, and 18 bases lay in between.